This T cell receptor (beta chain) was documented in a study of T cell responses to AZD1222 COVID-19 vaccine. The wider study: Analysis merged second doses at about 4 or about 12 weeks.

Only in-frame clones appear in the TCRdb table, and some are missing; sequencing was by immunoSEQ multiplex PCR. The sample yields 100,000 to 150,000 clones, over 75% seen once. For this clone: Its antigen is not known.

Study-wide findings and caveats: There were vaccine-associated CD4 TCRs across spike, dominant at 160-218 and 743-854. A rise in Spike-specific TCR breadth and depth followed two AZD1222 doses.

This specimen consisted of peripheral blood, obtained on day 0 of AZD1222 vaccination. This clonotype was obtained from an adult in good health.

CDR3 nucleotides: TGTGCCAGCAGCTTATATAAGGGGGCCTACAATGAGCAGTTCTTC. Amino acids: CASSLYKGAYNEQFF. This rearrangement joins TRBV7-3 to TRBJ2-1; maybe TRBD1 (6 bases). Germline-derived CDR1 and CDR2 are SGHTA and FQGTGA. The V gene lost 2 bases and the J gene lost 2 bases, with 10 bases spanning the gap. CDR3 size: 15 residues.